What follows describes a single T cell receptor (beta chain). The sample comes from a study of blood T cell repertoires in COVID-19. Looking at the study overall: Nucleic acid was either cDNA or gDNA, and it came from T cells, B-cell-depleted T cells, or PBMCs.

Germline V CDR1 and CDR2: MNHEY, SMNVEV (reference sequence). The CDR3 extends over 18 amino acids. Trimming cost V 8 bases and J 14 bases; bases outside gene matches: 25. Per the authors' pipeline: Researchers report that nucleated cell counts were estimated from reference gene primer amplification. Sequencing was performed with immunoSEQ multiplex PCR; in TCRdb, only in-frame clones are kept and a portion is missing. V and J calls and clone size are copied from that table; D and trimming were computed from the DNA. This table holds about 150,000 clones, 80% to 90% found once. The V call is TRBV27, the J call TRBJ1-6; 9 positions match TRBD1. The sequence was obtained from a woman aged 40 to 50 with acute or convalescent COVID-19. Sequencing was done on a sample of peripheral blood. CDR3 nucleotides: TGTGCCAGCCGAACCCTAGCCGAGGGACAGGGCGCTCCCTGGGCCCTCCACTTT. Protein: CASRTLAEGQGAPWALHF.